Listed here are 13 T cell receptor beta chains from one sample, sequenced in a study of blood T cell repertoires in COVID-19 (dated by TCRdb to the early 2020s). Preparation of the library involved the immunoSEQ multiplex PCR assay. The clones in this table, taken by TCRdb from immuneACCESS, are in-frame only. Not every clone is retained; where verified, under half of the shortfall comes from an unresolved V gene, and the cause of the rest is unknown. A total of a few hundred thousand clones appear in this sample, about nine tenths of them only once. The top ten clones comprise 6.2% of the sample. Material for sequencing was peripheral blood. The receptors here all came from a man aged 55 to 70 with acute or convalescent COVID-19.

V and J are TRBV19 and TRBJ2-1; TRBD2 might be the D (6 bases). Trimming left V 5 bases short and J 9 bases short, with 26 bases between. CDR3 length equals 17 residues. CDR1 is LNHDA and CDR2 is SQIVND in the germline V gene (reference sequence). The CDR3 is CASSVLPGVRRGAEQFF. In DNA form, the CDR3 reads TGTGCCAGTAGTGTCCTCCCGGGAGTGCGAAGGGGAGCTGAGCAGTTCTTC. Full variable domain (rest looked up from reference TRBV19 and TRBJ2-1): DGGITQSPKYLFRKEGQNVTLSCEQNLNHDAMYWYRQDPGQGLRLIYYSQIVNDFQKGDIAEGYSVSREKKESFPLTVTSAQKNPTAFYLCASSVLPGVRRGAEQFFGPGTRLTVL.

This clone was observed once. The chain carries TRBV7-3 and TRBJ2-7, with 7 bases aligning to TRBD2. Germline CDR1 reads SGHTA; CDR2 reads FQGTGA. The CDR3 covers 15 residues. V was clipped by 2 bases and J by 4 bases; unmatched bases: 8. CDR3 DNA: TGTGCCAGCAGCTTACTTGGCGGGAGACAGTACGAGCAGTACTTC. Translation: CASSLLGGRQYEQYF.

This clone was seen only once. The chain recombines TRBV11-2 with TRBJ2-1; D is uncertain. The CDR3 contains 14 residues. In germline, CDR1 is SGHAT, CDR2 FQNNGV. Trimming cost V 7 bases and J 6 bases, with 16 bases left between them. The CDR3 region is CASKFQASRNEQFF. The DNA for the CDR3 is TGTGCCAGCAAATTCCAGGCGAGCCGCAATGAGCAGTTCTTC.

The chain employs TRBV7-6 and TRBJ2-1, with 13 bases that match TRBD2. The CDR3 is made up of 16 amino acids. Germline trimming cut 1 base from V and 9 bases from J; bases unmatched to any gene: 6. CDR1 and CDR2 (germline): SGHVS, FNYEAQ. The CDR3 loop is CASSLVELAGGSEQFF. DNA of the CDR3: TGTGCCAGCAGCTTAGTGGAACTAGCGGGAGGGAGTGAGCAGTTCTTC.

This chain uses TRBV29-1 with TRBJ2-2; D is unresolved. CDR1 is SQVTM and CDR2 is ANQGSEA in the germline V gene. This CDR3 spans 13 amino acids. V lost 1 base to trimming and J lost 3 bases, with 6 bases between them. The CDR3: CSVEGADTGELFF. The CDR3 region has the DNA TGCAGCGTTGAAGGGGCCGACACCGGGGAGCTGTTTTTT.

J is TRBJ1-2 and V is TRBV28; 7 bases fit TRBD1. The CDR3 runs to 16 residues. Germline lookup yields CDR1 MDHEN and CDR2 SYDVKM. V lost 9 bases to trimming and J lost 4 bases; unmatched junction nucleotides: 17. CDR3 residues: CASVDQGTEKTYGYTF. The CDR3 DNA reads TGTGCCAGTGTGGACCAAGGGACAGAAAAAACCTATGGCTACACCTTC.

This chain joins TRBV28 and TRBJ1-2; TRBD1 matches 7 bases. The CDR3 spans 14 residues. The J segment lost 5 bases and the V segment lost 5 bases, leaving 8 bases of the junction unmatched. CDR1 is MDHEN and CDR2 is SYDVKM in the germline V gene. Here the CDR3 DNA reads TGTGCCAGCAGTAAAGATCCGACAGGGTATGGCTACACCTTC. This gives the protein CASSKDPTGYGYTF.

CDR3: CASRSGLAEASGANVLTF. Here the CDR3 DNA reads TGTGCCAGCAGATCGGGACTAGCGGAGGCGTCTGGGGCCAACGTCCTGACTTTC. V usage is TRBV28 and J usage is TRBJ2-6; 11 bases align to TRBD2. Germline V CDR1 and CDR2: MDHEN, SYDVKM. V was clipped by 6 bases and J by 1 base; unmatched bases: 8. This CDR3 comprises 18 residues.

This rearrangement joins TRBV25-1 to TRBJ2-7; 16 positions agree with TRBD2. This CDR3 contains 17 residues. The ends lost 5 bases at V and 7 bases at J; junction bases unmatched: 11. Germline CDR1 reads MGHDK; CDR2 reads SYGVNS. The CDR3 reads CASSSLGTSGRAGEQYF. CDR3 in DNA: TGTGCCAGCAGTAGCCTCGGGACTAGCGGGAGGGCAGGTGAGCAGTACTTC.

The rearrangement joins TRBV5-1 to TRBJ1-6, with 10 bases lining up with TRBD1. With V trimmed by 0 bases and J by 14 bases, 5 bases remained unmatched. Germline V gives CDR1 SGHRS, CDR2 YFSETQ. CDR3 size: 14 residues. The CDR3 sequence: CASSLVGQGLSLHF. DNA for the CDR3: TGCGCCAGCAGCTTGGTGGGACAGGGGCTGTCCCTCCACTTT.

The chain joins TRBV5-1 to TRBJ1-3, with D possibly being TRBD1 (6 bases). Germline values: CDR1 SGHRS, CDR2 YFSETQ. V lost 4 bases and J lost 0, with 14 bases in between. CDR3 size: 16 residues. CDR3 nucleotides: TGCGCCAGCAGCATCCGGGACAAGAGCTCTGGAAACACCATATATTTT. Translation gives CASSIRDKSSGNTIYF.

This chain links TRBV6-5 with TRBJ1-1; TRBD1 agrees at 7 bases. The CDR3 sequence is 15 residues long. With V trimmed by 6 bases and J by 7 bases, 14 bases remained unmatched. The germline gives CDR1 MNHEY, CDR2 SVGAGI. Here the CDR3 reads CASSATQGQLIEAFF. CDR3 in DNA: TGTGCCAGCAGCGCAACCCAGGGACAGCTAATTGAAGCTTTCTTT.

The DNA of the CDR3 is TGTGCCAGCAGCCGCGTAAAAATGGGGGCAGCTCTAAACTCTGGGGCCAACGTCCTGACTTTC. This codes for CASSRVKMGAALNSGANVLTF. The chain recombines TRBV14 with TRBJ2-6; tentative D call: TRBD1 (6 bases). The V gene's germline CDR1 is SGHDN and CDR2 FVKESK. V lost 4 bases to trimming and J lost 0 bases, with 25 bases between them. This CDR3 has 21 amino acids.